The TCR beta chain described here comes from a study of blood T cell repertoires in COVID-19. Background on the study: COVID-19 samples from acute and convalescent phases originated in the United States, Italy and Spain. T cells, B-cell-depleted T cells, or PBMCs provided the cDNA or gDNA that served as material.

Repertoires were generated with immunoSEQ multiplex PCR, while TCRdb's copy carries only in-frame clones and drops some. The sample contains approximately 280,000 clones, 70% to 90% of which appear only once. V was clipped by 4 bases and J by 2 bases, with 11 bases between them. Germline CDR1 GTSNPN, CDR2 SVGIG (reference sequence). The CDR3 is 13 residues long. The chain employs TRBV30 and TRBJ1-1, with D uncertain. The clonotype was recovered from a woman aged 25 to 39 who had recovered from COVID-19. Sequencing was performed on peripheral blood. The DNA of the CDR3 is TGTGCCTGGATCGGTAGCCAAAACACTGAAGCTTTCTTT. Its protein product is CAWIGSQNTEAFF. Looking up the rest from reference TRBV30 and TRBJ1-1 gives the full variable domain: SQTIHQWPATLVQPVGSPLSLECTVEGTSNPNLYWYRQAAGRGLQLLFYSVGIGQISSEVPQNLSASRPQDRQFILSSKKLLLSDSGFYLCAWIGSQNTEAFFGQGTRLTVV.